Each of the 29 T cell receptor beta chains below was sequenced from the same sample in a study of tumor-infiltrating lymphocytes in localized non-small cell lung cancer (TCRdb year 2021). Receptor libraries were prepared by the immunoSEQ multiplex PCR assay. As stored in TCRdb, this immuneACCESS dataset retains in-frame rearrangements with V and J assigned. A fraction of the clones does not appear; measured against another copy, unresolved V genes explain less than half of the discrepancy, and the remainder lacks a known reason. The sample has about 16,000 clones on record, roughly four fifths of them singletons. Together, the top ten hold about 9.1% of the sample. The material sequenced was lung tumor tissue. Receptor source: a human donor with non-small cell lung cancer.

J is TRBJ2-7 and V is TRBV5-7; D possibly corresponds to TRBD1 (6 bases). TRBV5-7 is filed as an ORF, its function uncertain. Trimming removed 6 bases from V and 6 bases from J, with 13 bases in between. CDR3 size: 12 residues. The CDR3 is CASKTRGGEQYF. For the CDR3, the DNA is TGTGCCAGCAAAACTAGAGGGGGCGAGCAGTACTTC.

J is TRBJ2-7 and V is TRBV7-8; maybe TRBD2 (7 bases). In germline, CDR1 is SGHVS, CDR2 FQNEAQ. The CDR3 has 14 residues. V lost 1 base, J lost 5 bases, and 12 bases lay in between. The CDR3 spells CASSLDREGNEQYF. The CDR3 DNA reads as TGTGCCAGCAGCTTAGACAGGGAGGGAAACGAGCAGTACTTC.

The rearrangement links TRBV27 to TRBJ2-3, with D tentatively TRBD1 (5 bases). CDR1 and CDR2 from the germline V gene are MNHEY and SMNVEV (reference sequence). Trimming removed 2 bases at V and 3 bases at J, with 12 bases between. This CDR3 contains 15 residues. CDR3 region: CASSLGALRTDTQYF. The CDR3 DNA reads TGTGCCAGCAGTTTAGGGGCCCTTAGGACAGATACGCAGTATTTT.

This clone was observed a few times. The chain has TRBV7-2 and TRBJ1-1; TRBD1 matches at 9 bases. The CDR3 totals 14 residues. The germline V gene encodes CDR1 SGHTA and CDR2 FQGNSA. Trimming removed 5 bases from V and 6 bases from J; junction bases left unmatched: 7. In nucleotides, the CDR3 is TGTGCCAGCAGCGTGACAGGGGGAATGTCTGAAGCTTTCTTT. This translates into CASSVTGGMSEAFF.

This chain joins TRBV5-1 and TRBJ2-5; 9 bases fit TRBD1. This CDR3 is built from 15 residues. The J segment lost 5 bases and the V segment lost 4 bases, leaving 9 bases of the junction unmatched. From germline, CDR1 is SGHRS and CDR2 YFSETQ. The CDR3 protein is CASSIGDRDWETQYF. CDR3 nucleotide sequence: TGCGCCAGCAGCATAGGGGACAGGGATTGGGAGACCCAGTACTTC.

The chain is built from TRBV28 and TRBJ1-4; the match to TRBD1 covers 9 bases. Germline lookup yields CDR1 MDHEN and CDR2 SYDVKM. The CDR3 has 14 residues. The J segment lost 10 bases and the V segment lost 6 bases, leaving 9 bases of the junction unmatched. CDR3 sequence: CASRSTGGDGKLFF. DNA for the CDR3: TGTGCCAGCAGATCAACAGGGGGCGATGGAAAACTGTTTTTT.

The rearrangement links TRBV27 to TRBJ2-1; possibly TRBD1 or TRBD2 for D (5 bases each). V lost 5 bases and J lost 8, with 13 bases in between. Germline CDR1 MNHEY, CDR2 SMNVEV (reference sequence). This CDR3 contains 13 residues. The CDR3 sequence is CASSTNMGDEQFF. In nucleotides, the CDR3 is TGTGCCAGCAGTACGAACATGGGGGATGAGCAGTTCTTC.

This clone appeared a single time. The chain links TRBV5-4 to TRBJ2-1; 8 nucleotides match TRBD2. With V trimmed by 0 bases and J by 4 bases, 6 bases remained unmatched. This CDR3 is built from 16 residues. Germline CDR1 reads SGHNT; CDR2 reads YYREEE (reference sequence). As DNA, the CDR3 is TGTGCCAGCAGCTTGGGAGCGGGAGAGAGGTACAATGAGCAGTTCTTC. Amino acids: CASSLGAGERYNEQFF.

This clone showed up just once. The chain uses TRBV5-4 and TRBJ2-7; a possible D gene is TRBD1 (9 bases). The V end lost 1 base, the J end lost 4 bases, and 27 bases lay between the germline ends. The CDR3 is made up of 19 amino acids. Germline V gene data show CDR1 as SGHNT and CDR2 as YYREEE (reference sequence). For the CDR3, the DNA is TGTGCCAGCAGCTTGACAGGGACAGGGCTTTTAGCGGGATCGTACGAGCAGTACTTC. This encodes CASSLTGTGLLAGSYEQYF.

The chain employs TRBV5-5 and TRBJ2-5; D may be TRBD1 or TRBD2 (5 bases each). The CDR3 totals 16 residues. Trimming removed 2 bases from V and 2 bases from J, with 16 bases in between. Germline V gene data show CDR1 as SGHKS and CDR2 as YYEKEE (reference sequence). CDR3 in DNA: TGTGCCAGCAGCTTCCTCCCCGGGACGCCTCAAGAGACCCAGTACTTC. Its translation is CASSFLPGTPQETQYF.

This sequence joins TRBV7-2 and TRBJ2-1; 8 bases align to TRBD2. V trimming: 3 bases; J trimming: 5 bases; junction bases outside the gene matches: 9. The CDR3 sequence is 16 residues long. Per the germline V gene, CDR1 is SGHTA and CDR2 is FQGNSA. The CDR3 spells CASSLRGEDGHNEQFF. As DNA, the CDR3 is TGTGCCAGCAGCTTGCGGGGGGAGGACGGACACAATGAGCAGTTCTTC.

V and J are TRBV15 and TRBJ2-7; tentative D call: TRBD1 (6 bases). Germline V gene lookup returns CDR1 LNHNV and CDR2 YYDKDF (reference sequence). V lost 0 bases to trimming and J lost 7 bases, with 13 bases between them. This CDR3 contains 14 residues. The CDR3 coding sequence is TGTGCCACCAGCAGAGATGTCCCAGGGGAGGAGCAGTACTTC. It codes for CATSRDVPGEEQYF.

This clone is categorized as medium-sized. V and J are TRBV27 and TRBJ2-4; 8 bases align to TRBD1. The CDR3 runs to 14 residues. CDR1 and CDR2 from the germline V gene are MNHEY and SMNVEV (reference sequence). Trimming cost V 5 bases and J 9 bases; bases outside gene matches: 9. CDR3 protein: CASSPDRARGIQYF. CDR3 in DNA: TGTGCCAGCAGTCCGGACAGGGCCAGGGGCATTCAGTACTTC.

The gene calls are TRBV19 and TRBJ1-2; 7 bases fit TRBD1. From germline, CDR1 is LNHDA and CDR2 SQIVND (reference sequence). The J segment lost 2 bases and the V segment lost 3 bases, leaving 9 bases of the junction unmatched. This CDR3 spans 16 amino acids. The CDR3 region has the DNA TGTGCCAGTAGTATCGGCTTGGGAGGGGGCAACTATGGCTACACCTTC. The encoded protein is CASSIGLGGGNYGYTF.

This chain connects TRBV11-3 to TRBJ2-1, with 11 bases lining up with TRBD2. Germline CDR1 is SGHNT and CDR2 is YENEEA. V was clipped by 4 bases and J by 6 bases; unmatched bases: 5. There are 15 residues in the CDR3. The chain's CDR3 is CASSSPTSGGNEQFF. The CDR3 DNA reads TGTGCCAGCAGCTCACCTACTAGCGGGGGCAATGAGCAGTTCTTC.

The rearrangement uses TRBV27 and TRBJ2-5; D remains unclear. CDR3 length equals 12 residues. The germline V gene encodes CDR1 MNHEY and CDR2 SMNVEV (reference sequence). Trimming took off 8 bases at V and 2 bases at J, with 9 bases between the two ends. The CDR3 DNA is TGTGCCAGCGGGCACGCACAAGAGACCCAGTACTTC. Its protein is CASGHAQETQYF.

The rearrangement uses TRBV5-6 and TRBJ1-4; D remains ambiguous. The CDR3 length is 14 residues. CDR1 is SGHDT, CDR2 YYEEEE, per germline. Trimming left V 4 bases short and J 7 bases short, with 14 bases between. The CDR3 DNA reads TGTGCCAGCAGCCTGGTGGGGAAGGGTGAAAAACTGTTTTTT. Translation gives CASSLVGKGEKLFF.

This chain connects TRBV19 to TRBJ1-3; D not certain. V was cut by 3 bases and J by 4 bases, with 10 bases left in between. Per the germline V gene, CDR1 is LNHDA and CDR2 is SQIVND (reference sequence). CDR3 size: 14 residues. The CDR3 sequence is CASSILHEGNTIYF. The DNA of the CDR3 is TGTGCCAGTAGTATTTTGCACGAAGGAAACACCATATATTTT.

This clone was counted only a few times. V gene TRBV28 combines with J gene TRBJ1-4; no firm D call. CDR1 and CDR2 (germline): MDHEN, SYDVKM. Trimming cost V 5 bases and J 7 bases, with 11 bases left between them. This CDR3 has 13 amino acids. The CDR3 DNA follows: TGTGCCAGCAGTAAACGGATGGGTGAAAAACTGTTTTTT. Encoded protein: CASSKRMGEKLFF.

The CDR3 reads CASSYQGISNQPQHF. The CDR3 DNA reads TGTGCCAGCAGTTACCAGGGTATAAGCAATCAGCCCCAGCATTTT. The V and J genes are TRBV27 and TRBJ1-5, with a possible D match to TRBD1 (5 bases). From germline, CDR1 is MNHEY and CDR2 SMNVEV (reference sequence). The ends were cut back, 4 bases at V and 1 base at J, with 11 bases in the middle. CDR3 length: 15 residues.

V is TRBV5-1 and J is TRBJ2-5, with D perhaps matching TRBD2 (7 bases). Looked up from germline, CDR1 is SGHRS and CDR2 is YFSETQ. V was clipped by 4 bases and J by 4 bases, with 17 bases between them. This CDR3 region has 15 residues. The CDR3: CASSLVGGLGETQYF. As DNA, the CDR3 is TGCGCCAGCAGCCTGGTGGGGGGGCTTGGAGAGACCCAGTACTTC.

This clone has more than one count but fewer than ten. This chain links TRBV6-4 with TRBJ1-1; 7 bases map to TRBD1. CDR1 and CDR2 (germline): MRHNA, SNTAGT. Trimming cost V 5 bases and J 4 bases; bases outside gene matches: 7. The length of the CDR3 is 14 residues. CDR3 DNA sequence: TGTGCCAGCAGTCCAAGACAGGGAGTCACTGAAGCTTTCTTT. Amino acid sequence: CASSPRQGVTEAFF.

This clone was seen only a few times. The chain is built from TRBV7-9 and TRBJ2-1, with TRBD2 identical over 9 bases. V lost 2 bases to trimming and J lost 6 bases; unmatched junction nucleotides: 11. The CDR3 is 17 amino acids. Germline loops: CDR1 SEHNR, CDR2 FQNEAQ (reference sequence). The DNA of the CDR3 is TGTGCCAGCAGCTTAATGCATATAGCGGGAGCCATCAATGAGCAGTTCTTC. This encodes CASSLMHIAGAINEQFF. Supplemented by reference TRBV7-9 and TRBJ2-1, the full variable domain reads DTGVSQNPRHKITKRGQNVTFRCDPISEHNRLYWYRQTLGQGPEFLTYFQNEAQLEKSRLLSDRFSAERPKGSFSTLEIQRTEQGDSAMYLCASSLMHIAGAINEQFFGPGTRLTVL.

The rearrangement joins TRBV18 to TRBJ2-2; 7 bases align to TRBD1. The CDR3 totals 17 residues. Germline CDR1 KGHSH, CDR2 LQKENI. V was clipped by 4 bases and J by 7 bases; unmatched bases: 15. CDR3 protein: CASSHNRDRIVIGELFF. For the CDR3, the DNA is TGTGCCAGCTCACATAACCGGGACAGAATCGTAATCGGGGAGCTGTTTTTT. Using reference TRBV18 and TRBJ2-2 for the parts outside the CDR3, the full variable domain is NAGVMQNPRHLVRRRGQEARLRCSPMKGHSHVYWYRQLPEEGLKFMVYLQKENIIDESGMPKERFSAEFPKEGPSILRIQQVVRGDSAAYFCASSHNRDRIVIGELFFGEGSRLTVL.

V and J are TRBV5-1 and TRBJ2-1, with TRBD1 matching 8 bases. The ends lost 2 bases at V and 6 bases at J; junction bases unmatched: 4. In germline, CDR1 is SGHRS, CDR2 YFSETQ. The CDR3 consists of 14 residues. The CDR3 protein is CASSLQGGLNEQFF. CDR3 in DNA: TGCGCCAGCAGCTTACAGGGGGGCCTCAATGAGCAGTTCTTC.

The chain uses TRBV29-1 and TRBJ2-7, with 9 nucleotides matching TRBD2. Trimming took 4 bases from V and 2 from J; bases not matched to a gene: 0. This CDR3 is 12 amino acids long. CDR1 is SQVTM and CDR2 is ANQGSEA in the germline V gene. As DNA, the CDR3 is TGCAGCGTTGCTAGCGGGGCCTACGAGCAGTACTTC. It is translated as CSVASGAYEQYF.

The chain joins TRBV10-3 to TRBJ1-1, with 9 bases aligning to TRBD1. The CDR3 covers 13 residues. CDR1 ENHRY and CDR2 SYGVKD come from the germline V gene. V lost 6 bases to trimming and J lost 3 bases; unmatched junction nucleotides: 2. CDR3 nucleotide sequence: TGTGCCATCAGGGACAGGGGCGACACTGAAGCTTTCTTT. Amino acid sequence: CAIRDRGDTEAFF.

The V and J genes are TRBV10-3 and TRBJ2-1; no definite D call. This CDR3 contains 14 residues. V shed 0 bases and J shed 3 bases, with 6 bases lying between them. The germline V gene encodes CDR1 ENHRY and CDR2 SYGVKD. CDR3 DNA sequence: TGTGCCATCAGTGAGTCGGATTTCTACAATGAGCAGTTCTTC. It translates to CAISESDFYNEQFF.

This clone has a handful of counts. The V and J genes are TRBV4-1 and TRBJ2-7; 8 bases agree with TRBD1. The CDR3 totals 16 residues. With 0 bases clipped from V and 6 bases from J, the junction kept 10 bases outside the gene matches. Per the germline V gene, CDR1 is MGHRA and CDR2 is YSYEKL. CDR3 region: CASSQDPGQGSAEQYF. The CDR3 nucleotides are TGCGCCAGCAGCCAAGATCCAGGACAGGGCTCAGCCGAGCAGTACTTC.